This T cell receptor (beta chain) was recovered during a study of cytomegalovirus exposure and HLA in healthy donors. On the study more broadly: In an earlier analysis, 95 million to 140 million unique TCR beta sequences were found from approximately 170 million T cells. Notes on the study in general: An analysis that came later showed most CMV-associated TCR beta chains appearing HLA-restricted. There were reportedly fewer N-insertions in an Asian-associated ancestry cluster than the roughly 670-donor mean, in a later analysis.

Primers for the PCR totalled 60 Vbeta and 13 Jbeta. Measured with immunoSEQ multiplex PCR; TCRdb has only the in-frame clones, and not every one. The sample table includes 200,000 or so clones. V shed 1 base and J 6 bases; nucleotides not matched to a gene: 10. Per the germline V gene, CDR1 is MDHEN and CDR2 is SYDVKM. This CDR3 has 18 residues. As concerns this clone: Its antigen is currently unknown.

V is TRBV28 and J is TRBJ2-2; the match to TRBD2 covers 11 bases. The TCR sequence derives from a girl aged 2-9 years in good health and CMV-seropositive. Sequenced sample: PBMCs. This CDR3 reads CASSLSSFTSGSSGELFF. CDR3 DNA sequence: TGTGCCAGCAGTTTATCCTCCTTCACTAGCGGGAGTTCCGGGGAGCTGTTTTTT.